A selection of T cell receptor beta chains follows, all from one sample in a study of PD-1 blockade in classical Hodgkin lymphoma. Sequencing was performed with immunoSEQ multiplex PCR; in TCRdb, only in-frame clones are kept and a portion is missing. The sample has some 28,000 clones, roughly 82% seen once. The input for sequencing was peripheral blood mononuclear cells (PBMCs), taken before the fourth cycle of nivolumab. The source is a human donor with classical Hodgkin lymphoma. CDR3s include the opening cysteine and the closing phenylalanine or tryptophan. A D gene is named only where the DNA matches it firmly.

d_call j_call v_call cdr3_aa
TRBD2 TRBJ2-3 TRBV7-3 CASSSPFEAGGPDTQYF
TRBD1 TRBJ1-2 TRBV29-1 CSVSRSRTGERGGGYTF
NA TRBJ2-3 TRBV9 CASSVGWLGSASTDTQYF
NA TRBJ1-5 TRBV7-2 CASSSEVNQPQHF
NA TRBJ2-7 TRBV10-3 CASSLNGAYEQYF
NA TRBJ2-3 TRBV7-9 CASSLDMDTDTQYF
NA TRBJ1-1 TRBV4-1 CASTPKEIRGGTRSEAFF
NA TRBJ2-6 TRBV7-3 CASSADTSSGANVLTF
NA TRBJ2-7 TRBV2 CASGQNYEQYF
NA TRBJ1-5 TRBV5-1 CASSLGPTGGGQPQHF
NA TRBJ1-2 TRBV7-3 CASSPHVSGGYTF
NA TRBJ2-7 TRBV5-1 CASSLAVGAGEQYF
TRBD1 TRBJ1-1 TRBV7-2 CASSPDRAFNTEAFF
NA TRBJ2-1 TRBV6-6 CASSYRQGGVDEQFF
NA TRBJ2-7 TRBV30 CAWSPGLGYEQYF
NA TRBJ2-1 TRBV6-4 CASSAAVNNEQFF
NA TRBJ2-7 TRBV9 CASSPGWGVSYEQYF
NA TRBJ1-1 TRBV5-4 CASSPDSMNTEAFF
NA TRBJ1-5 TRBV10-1 CASMNRHYFNQPQHF
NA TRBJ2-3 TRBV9 CASSPPSTDTQYF
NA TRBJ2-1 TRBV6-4 CASSDGLGNNEQFF
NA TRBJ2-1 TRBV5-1 CASSAQGNEQFF
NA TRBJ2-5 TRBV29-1 CSVDTAKGGETQYF
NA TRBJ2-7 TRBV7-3 CASSVVAGSGQTYEQYF
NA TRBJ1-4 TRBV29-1 CSVEGLGEKLFF
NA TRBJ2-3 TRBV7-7 CASSLGRRDTQYF
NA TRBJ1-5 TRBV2 CASLRESNQPQHF
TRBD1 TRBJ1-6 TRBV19 CASSGTGASPLHF
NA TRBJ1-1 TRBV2 CASSVEGTEAFF
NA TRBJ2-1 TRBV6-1 CANSPRDRSSEQFF
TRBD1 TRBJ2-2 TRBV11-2 CASSLVQGRGGELFF
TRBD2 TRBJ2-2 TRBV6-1 CASSDGTSGGTGELFF
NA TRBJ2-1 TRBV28 CASRPRDSHNEQFF
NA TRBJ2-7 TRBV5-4 CASTSRGSDYEQYF
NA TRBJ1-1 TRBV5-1 CASSPRGGYTEAFF
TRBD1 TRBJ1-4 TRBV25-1 CASKTTGGPEKLFF
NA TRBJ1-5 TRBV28 CASSQPQHF
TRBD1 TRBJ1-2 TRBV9 CASSGGDRGGYGYTF
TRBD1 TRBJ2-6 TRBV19 CASRLTGPLSGANVLTF
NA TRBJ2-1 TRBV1 CTSSRQRGGEQFF
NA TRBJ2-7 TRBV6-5 CASSYSWGNSYEQYF
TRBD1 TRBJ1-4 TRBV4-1 CASSQVGRDSATNEKLFF
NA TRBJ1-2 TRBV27 CASSLHPDNYGYTF
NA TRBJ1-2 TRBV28 CASSQGRRRLYGYTF
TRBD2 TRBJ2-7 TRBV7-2 CASSAGTSGGARYEQYF
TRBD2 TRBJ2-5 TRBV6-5 CASGSGAPQETQYF
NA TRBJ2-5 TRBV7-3 CASSLRSPEVPQYF
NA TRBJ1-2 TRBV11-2 CASSLFQTEANYGYTF
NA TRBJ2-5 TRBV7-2 CASSLGVVETQYF
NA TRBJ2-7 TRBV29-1 CSVADVGGFSSYEQYF
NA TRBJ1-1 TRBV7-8 CASSLARQKTVNTEAFF
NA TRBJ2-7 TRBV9 CASSVVVTAHSYEQYF
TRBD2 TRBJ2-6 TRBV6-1 CALAGFGANVLTF
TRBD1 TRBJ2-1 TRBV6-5 CASSPRDRNNEQFF
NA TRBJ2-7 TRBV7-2 CASSFRVPGDEQYF